These T cell receptor beta chains were read from a single sample in a study of blood T cell repertoires in COVID-19. The repertoire was sequenced with immunoSEQ multiplex PCR; TCRdb's copy has only in-frame clones and lacks some. The sample holds 120,000 or so clones, about four fifths seen once. The sample was peripheral blood. The receptor source for this set is a man older than 75 with active or convalescent COVID-19. The CDR3 runs from the conserved cysteine through the conserved F or W. The D gene is left open where the match is weak. Not all rows give a size; the values are once, few, many and, for expanded clones, a class.

v_gene: TRBV28
d_gene: .
j_gene: TRBJ1-2
abundance: .
CDR3nt: TGTGCCACTTACCAGGTCTCAAACTATGGCTACACCTTC
CDR3aa: CATYQVSNYGYTF

v_gene: TRBV11-1
d_gene: .
j_gene: TRBJ2-5
abundance: .
CDR3nt: TGTGCCAGCAGCTCCACTCTATTGGAGACCCAGTACTTC
CDR3aa: CASSSTLLETQYF

v_gene: TRBV28
d_gene: .
j_gene: TRBJ1-6
abundance: .
CDR3nt: TGTGCCAGCAGTTTAAGACGACCGGGTAATTCACCCCTCCACTTT
CDR3aa: CASSLRRPGNSPLHF

v_gene: TRBV11-2
d_gene: .
j_gene: TRBJ1-1
abundance: .
CDR3nt: TGTGCCAGCAGCTTCAGGGGCCCAAACACTGAAGCTTTCTTT
CDR3aa: CASSFRGPNTEAFF

v_gene: TRBV5-1
d_gene: .
j_gene: TRBJ2-7
abundance: once
CDR3nt: TGCGCCAGCAGCCCCACGGGACAAACCCTCTACGAGCAGTACTTC
CDR3aa: CASSPTGQTLYEQYF

v_gene: TRBV7-8
d_gene: .
j_gene: TRBJ2-5
abundance: few
CDR3nt: TGTGCCAGCAGCTTTGCAGGGTATGAGACCCAGTACTTC
CDR3aa: CASSFAGYETQYF

v_gene: TRBV30
d_gene: .
j_gene: TRBJ1-2
abundance: .
CDR3nt: TGTGCCTGGAGTTCCTACGGGGATGCTAACTATGGCTACACCTTC
CDR3aa: CAWSSYGDANYGYTF

v_gene: TRBV1
d_gene: .
j_gene: TRBJ1-3
abundance: .
CDR3nt: TGCACCAGCAGCCAAGGAGGACAGGGGGCTTTTGGAAACACCATATATTTT
CDR3aa: CTSSQGGQGAFGNTIYF

v_gene: TRBV7-9
d_gene: TRBD1
j_gene: TRBJ1-2
abundance: .
CDR3nt: TGTGCCAGCAGCTACAGGGGGCTCGAAGGCTACACCTTC
CDR3aa: CASSYRGLEGYTF

v_gene: TRBV2
d_gene: TRBD2
j_gene: TRBJ2-7
abundance: .
CDR3nt: TGTGCCAGCGCTAGACTAGCGGGGTTCGACGAGCAGTACTTC
CDR3aa: CASARLAGFDEQYF

v_gene: TRBV4-1
d_gene: .
j_gene: TRBJ1-6
abundance: few
CDR3nt: TGCGCCAGCAGCCAAGGGTGGGCAAGCTCCTATAATTCACCCCTCCACTTT
CDR3aa: CASSQGWASSYNSPLHF

v_gene: TRBV9
d_gene: .
j_gene: TRBJ1-6
abundance: once
CDR3nt: TGTGCCAGCAGCCTAGCCGGTGATCACCTCCACTTT
CDR3aa: CASSLAGDHLHF

v_gene: TRBV12-5
d_gene: .
j_gene: TRBJ2-7
abundance: .
CDR3nt: TGTGCTAGTGGTTTGAACTCCCTAGGTGAGCAGTACTTC
CDR3aa: CASGLNSLGEQYF

v_gene: TRBV19
d_gene: TRBD1
j_gene: TRBJ1-5
abundance: .
CDR3nt: TGTGCCAGTAGGGGGACAGGGGTAAATCAGCCCCAGCATTTT
CDR3aa: CASRGTGVNQPQHF

v_gene: TRBV6-2/TRBV6-3
d_gene: TRBD2
j_gene: TRBJ2-1
abundance: .
CDR3nt: TGTGCCAGCAGTTACCAACCAGCGGGGAACAATGAGCAGTTCTTC
CDR3aa: CASSYQPAGNNEQFF

v_gene: TRBV29-1
d_gene: .
j_gene: TRBJ1-5
abundance: .
CDR3nt: TGCAGCGTTGGGGACACGCCTCAGCCCCAGCATTTT
CDR3aa: CSVGDTPQPQHF

v_gene: TRBV7-2
d_gene: TRBD1
j_gene: TRBJ2-5
abundance: once
CDR3nt: TGTGCCAGCAGCTGGACAGGGCGAGAGACCCAGTACTTC
CDR3aa: CASSWTGRETQYF

v_gene: TRBV5-4
d_gene: TRBD2
j_gene: TRBJ2-3
abundance: .
CDR3nt: TGTGCCAGCAGCCCCACGAGGGGCGGGAGTAGCACAGATACGCAGTATTTT
CDR3aa: CASSPTRGGSSTDTQYF

v_gene: TRBV5-1
d_gene: .
j_gene: TRBJ1-2
abundance: few
CDR3nt: TGCGCCAGCAGCTTGGGGGGAGCTGAAGGCTACACCTTC
CDR3aa: CASSLGGAEGYTF

v_gene: TRBV2
d_gene: TRBD2
j_gene: TRBJ2-1
abundance: .
CDR3nt: TGTGCCAGCACCTATTCTAGCGGGTCCTACAATGAGCAGTTCTTC
CDR3aa: CASTYSSGSYNEQFF

v_gene: TRBV19
d_gene: TRBD2
j_gene: TRBJ2-3
abundance: .
CDR3nt: TGTGCCAGTAGTACCCCTAGCGGGGGGCGCACAGATACGCAGTATTTT
CDR3aa: CASSTPSGGRTDTQYF

v_gene: TRBV18
d_gene: TRBD1
j_gene: TRBJ2-1
abundance: .
CDR3nt: TGTGCCAGCTCACCTCTGACAGGGGTGAATAATGAGCAGTTCTTC
CDR3aa: CASSPLTGVNNEQFF

v_gene: TRBV9
d_gene: TRBD2
j_gene: TRBJ2-1
abundance: .
CDR3nt: TGTGCCAGCCGCAGACTAGCGGGAACCAATGAGCAGTTCTTC
CDR3aa: CASRRLAGTNEQFF

v_gene: TRBV11-2
d_gene: TRBD1
j_gene: TRBJ1-4
abundance: once
CDR3nt: TGTGCCAGCAGCTCCCCCGTGGACAGGGGTCCTAATGAAAAACTGTTTTTT
CDR3aa: CASSSPVDRGPNEKLFF

v_gene: TRBV6-2/TRBV6-3
d_gene: .
j_gene: TRBJ1-2
abundance: .
CDR3nt: TGTGCCAGCAGTCAACGAGACCACTTCAGACAGAACTATGGCTACACCTTC
CDR3aa: CASSQRDHFRQNYGYTF

v_gene: TRBV4-1
d_gene: TRBD2
j_gene: TRBJ2-2
abundance: .
CDR3nt: TGCGCCAGCAGCCAAGGCGGCGGGGGGGGAACCGGGGAGCTGTTTTTT
CDR3aa: CASSQGGGGGTGELFF

v_gene: TRBV5-5
d_gene: .
j_gene: TRBJ1-1
abundance: .
CDR3nt: TGTGCCAGCAGCCCCCCAATGTTGAACACTGAAGCTTTCTTT
CDR3aa: CASSPPMLNTEAFF

v_gene: TRBV7-2
d_gene: TRBD2
j_gene: TRBJ2-7
abundance: .
CDR3nt: TGTGCCAGCAGCTTAGGGGGGGGCTACGAGCAGTACTTC
CDR3aa: CASSLGGGYEQYF

v_gene: TRBV6-5
d_gene: .
j_gene: TRBJ1-5
abundance: .
CDR3nt: TGTGCCAGCAGCCTAGTCCAGGGACAGCCCCAGCATTTT
CDR3aa: CASSLVQGQPQHF

v_gene: TRBV7-7
d_gene: .
j_gene: TRBJ2-3
abundance: .
CDR3nt: TGTGCTAGCAGCTTACAGGGCGGGGGCACAGATACGCAGTATTTT
CDR3aa: CASSLQGGGTDTQYF

v_gene: TRBV7-2
d_gene: .
j_gene: TRBJ2-2
abundance: .
CDR3nt: TGTGCCAGCAGCTCCGGTAATAAACTGGCCGGGGAGCTGTTTTTT
CDR3aa: CASSSGNKLAGELFF

v_gene: TRBV18
d_gene: TRBD1
j_gene: TRBJ2-7
abundance: once
CDR3nt: TGTGCCAGCTCGCCGGGACAGGGCCCCTACGAGCAGTACTTC
CDR3aa: CASSPGQGPYEQYF

v_gene: TRBV5-8
d_gene: TRBD1
j_gene: TRBJ2-7
abundance: once
CDR3nt: TGTGCCAGCGTACTGCCGGGACAGGGTTTGGGCGAGCAGTACTTC
CDR3aa: CASVLPGQGLGEQYF

v_gene: TRBV12-3/TRBV12-4
d_gene: .
j_gene: TRBJ1-1
abundance: .
CDR3nt: TGTGCCAGCAGTTCAGGGGTTCCTGAAGCTTTCTTT
CDR3aa: CASSSGVPEAFF

v_gene: TRBV5-6
d_gene: .
j_gene: TRBJ1-5
abundance: .
CDR3nt: TGTGCCAGCAGCTTGGGAGTTTGGGGCGCGGACAATCAGCCCCAGCATTTT
CDR3aa: CASSLGVWGADNQPQHF

v_gene: TRBV4-2
d_gene: .
j_gene: TRBJ1-5
abundance: .
CDR3nt: TGTGCCAGCAGCCCGAATTCGGGTTCTAATCAGCCCCAGCATTTT
CDR3aa: CASSPNSGSNQPQHF

v_gene: TRBV29-1
d_gene: .
j_gene: TRBJ1-4
abundance: .
CDR3nt: TGCAGCGTTGCAGGGCCAACTAATGAAAAACTGTTTTTT
CDR3aa: CSVAGPTNEKLFF

v_gene: TRBV5-4
d_gene: TRBD1
j_gene: TRBJ1-3
abundance: few
CDR3nt: TGTGCCAGCAGCGGGGGGACAGGTTATTCGGGAAACACCATATATTTT
CDR3aa: CASSGGTGYSGNTIYF

v_gene: TRBV2
d_gene: TRBD2
j_gene: TRBJ2-5
abundance: .
CDR3nt: TGTGCCAGCAGTGTGGGACTAGCGGGAAAAGAGACCCAGTACTTC
CDR3aa: CASSVGLAGKETQYF

v_gene: TRBV2
d_gene: TRBD1
j_gene: TRBJ1-5
abundance: .
CDR3nt: TGTGCCAGCAGTGGGGACAGGGGTGGCAATCAGCCCCAGCATTTT
CDR3aa: CASSGDRGGNQPQHF

v_gene: TRBV21-1
d_gene: .
j_gene: TRBJ2-4
abundance: .
CDR3nt: TGTGCCAGCAGCCCCCCCAGAGGCAAAAACATTCAGTACTTC
CDR3aa: CASSPPRGKNIQYF

v_gene: TRBV28
d_gene: .
j_gene: TRBJ1-2
abundance: .
CDR3nt: TGTGCCAGCAGTACCCAAGGAGGCTATGGCTACACCTTC
CDR3aa: CASSTQGGYGYTF

v_gene: TRBV12-3/TRBV12-4
d_gene: .
j_gene: TRBJ1-5
abundance: once
CDR3nt: TGTGCCAGCAGCCGGACAGGCAATCAGCCCCAGCATTTT
CDR3aa: CASSRTGNQPQHF

v_gene: TRBV11-1
d_gene: .
j_gene: TRBJ1-2
abundance: .
CDR3nt: TGTGCCAGCAGCTTCTCAGGGTCTAACTATGGCTACACCTTC
CDR3aa: CASSFSGSNYGYTF

v_gene: TRBV5-1
d_gene: TRBD1
j_gene: TRBJ1-4
abundance: .
CDR3nt: TGCGCCAGCAGCTCCGGGACAGGGGGCGGAAAACTGTTTTTT
CDR3aa: CASSSGTGGGKLFF

v_gene: TRBV7-3
d_gene: .
j_gene: TRBJ2-3
abundance: .
CDR3nt: TGTGCCAGCAGCTTAAACTATACGCCAGCGGCCGATCTCGGCACAGATACGCAGTATTTT
CDR3aa: CASSLNYTPAADLGTDTQYF

v_gene: TRBV6-5
d_gene: TRBD1
j_gene: TRBJ1-2
abundance: .
CDR3nt: TGTGCCAGCAGGACAGGGGGGGCGTCCTATGGCTACACCTTC
CDR3aa: CASRTGGASYGYTF

v_gene: TRBV11-2
d_gene: .
j_gene: TRBJ1-1
abundance: .
CDR3nt: TGTGCCAGCAGCTTATATTCAGGGCTTGAAGCTTTCTTT
CDR3aa: CASSLYSGLEAFF

v_gene: TRBV7-2
d_gene: .
j_gene: TRBJ1-6
abundance: once
CDR3nt: TGTGCCAGCAGCTTAGGAGCGGGGTTCTTTTCACCCCTCCACTTT
CDR3aa: CASSLGAGFFSPLHF

v_gene: TRBV19
d_gene: .
j_gene: TRBJ1-5
abundance: .
CDR3nt: TGTGCCAGTAGTATGCAGGGCAGCAATCAGCCCCAGCATTTT
CDR3aa: CASSMQGSNQPQHF

v_gene: TRBV30
d_gene: .
j_gene: TRBJ1-2
abundance: .
CDR3nt: TGTGCCTGGAGTGTAGGGGGGGTCGGCTACACCTTC
CDR3aa: CAWSVGGVGYTF

v_gene: TRBV7-2
d_gene: .
j_gene: TRBJ1-2
abundance: .
CDR3nt: TGTGCCAGCAGCCTAGCCTGGGGGGGAGGCGGCTACACCTTC
CDR3aa: CASSLAWGGGGYTF

v_gene: TRBV7-2
d_gene: .
j_gene: TRBJ1-4
abundance: .
CDR3nt: TGTGCCAGCAGCTACTTCTCCGGGGGGCCGAATAATGAAAAACTGTTTTTT
CDR3aa: CASSYFSGGPNNEKLFF

v_gene: TRBV21-1
d_gene: .
j_gene: TRBJ2-5
abundance: .
CDR3nt: TGTGCCAGCAGGATGACTAGCGGGACCTGCCGGGAGACCCAGTACTTC
CDR3aa: CASRMTSGTCRETQYF

v_gene: TRBV4-3
d_gene: .
j_gene: TRBJ1-2
abundance: .
CDR3nt: TGCGCCAGCAGCCCCGACAGGATTTCGGGCTACACCTTC
CDR3aa: CASSPDRISGYTF

v_gene: TRBV6-5
d_gene: TRBD1
j_gene: TRBJ1-2
abundance: .
CDR3nt: TGTGCCAGCAGTTACTCCGCAGGGGGCGTCTATGGCTACACCTTC
CDR3aa: CASSYSAGGVYGYTF

v_gene: TRBV4-1
d_gene: .
j_gene: TRBJ1-3
abundance: .
CDR3nt: TGCGCCAGCAGCCAAGAGGAGGGAGTATCTGGAAACACCATATATTTT
CDR3aa: CASSQEEGVSGNTIYF

v_gene: TRBV7-2
d_gene: .
j_gene: TRBJ2-5
abundance: .
CDR3nt: TGTGCCAGCAGCTTGAAGGGGTCACAAGAGACCCAGTACTTC
CDR3aa: CASSLKGSQETQYF

v_gene: TRBV28
d_gene: .
j_gene: TRBJ1-1
abundance: .
CDR3nt: TGTGCCAGCAGTACCGCGGGAACTGAAGCTTTCTTT
CDR3aa: CASSTAGTEAFF